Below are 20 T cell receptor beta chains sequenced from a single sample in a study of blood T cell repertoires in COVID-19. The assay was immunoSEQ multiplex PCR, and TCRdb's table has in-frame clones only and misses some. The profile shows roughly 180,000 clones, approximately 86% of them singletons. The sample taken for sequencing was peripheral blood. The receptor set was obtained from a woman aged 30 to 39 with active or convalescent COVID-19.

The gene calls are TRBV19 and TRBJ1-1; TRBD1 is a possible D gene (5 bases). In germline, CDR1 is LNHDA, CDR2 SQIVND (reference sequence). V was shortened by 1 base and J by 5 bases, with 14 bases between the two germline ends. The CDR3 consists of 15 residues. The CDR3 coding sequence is TGTGCCAGTAGTATAGGGGCAGGGAAGGAAACTGAAGCTTTCTTT. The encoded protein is CASSIGAGKETEAFF.

The DNA of the CDR3 is TGTGCCAGCAGCTCAGCGGGAGGTTCCCTCAATGAGCAGTTCTTC. It specifies CASSSAGGSLNEQFF. The chain uses TRBV7-9 and TRBJ2-1, with 9 nucleotides matching TRBD2. The CDR3 length is 15 residues. The germline V gene has CDR1 SEHNR and CDR2 FQNEAQ (reference sequence). The J segment lost 6 bases and the V segment lost 4 bases, leaving 7 bases of the junction unmatched.

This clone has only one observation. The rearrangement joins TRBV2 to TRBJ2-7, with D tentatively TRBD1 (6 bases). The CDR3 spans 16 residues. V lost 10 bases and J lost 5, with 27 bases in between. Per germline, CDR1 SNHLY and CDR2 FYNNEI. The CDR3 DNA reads TGTGCCATTAGGGGCCGGGACACCTTACTCTCAAACGAGCAGTACTTC. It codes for CAIRGRDTLLSNEQYF.

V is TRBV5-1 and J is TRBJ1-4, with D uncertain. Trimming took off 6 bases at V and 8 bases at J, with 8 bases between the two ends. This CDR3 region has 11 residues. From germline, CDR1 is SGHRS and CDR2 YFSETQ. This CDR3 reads CASKAGEKLFF. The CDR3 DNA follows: TGCGCCAGCAAGGCGGGGGAAAAACTGTTTTTT. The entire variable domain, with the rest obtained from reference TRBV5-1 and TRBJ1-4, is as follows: KAGVTQTPRYLIKTRGQQVTLSCSPISGHRSVSWYQQTPGQGLQFLFEYFSETQRNKGNFPGRFSGRQFSNSRSEMNVSTLELGDSALYLCASKAGEKLFFGSGTQLSVL.

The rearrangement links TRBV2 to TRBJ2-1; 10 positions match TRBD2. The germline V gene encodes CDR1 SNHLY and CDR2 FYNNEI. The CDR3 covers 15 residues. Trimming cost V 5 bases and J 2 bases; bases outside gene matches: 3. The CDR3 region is CASSLAGGTYNEQFF. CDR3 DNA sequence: TGTGCCAGCAGTTTAGCGGGGGGAACCTACAATGAGCAGTTCTTC.

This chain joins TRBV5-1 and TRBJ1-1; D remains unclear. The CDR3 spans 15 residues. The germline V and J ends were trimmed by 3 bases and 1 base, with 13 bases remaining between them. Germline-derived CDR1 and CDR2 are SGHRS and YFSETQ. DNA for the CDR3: TGCGCCAGCAGCTCCGAGCCCCGGGGGAACACTGAAGCTTTCTTT. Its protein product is CASSSEPRGNTEAFF.

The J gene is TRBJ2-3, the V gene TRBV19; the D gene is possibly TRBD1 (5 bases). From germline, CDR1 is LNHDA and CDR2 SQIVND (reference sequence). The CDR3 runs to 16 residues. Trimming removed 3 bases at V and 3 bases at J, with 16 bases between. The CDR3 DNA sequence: TGTGCCAGTAGTATCCAAGGCAGGGTGAGAACAGATACGCAGTATTTT. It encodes CASSIQGRVRTDTQYF.

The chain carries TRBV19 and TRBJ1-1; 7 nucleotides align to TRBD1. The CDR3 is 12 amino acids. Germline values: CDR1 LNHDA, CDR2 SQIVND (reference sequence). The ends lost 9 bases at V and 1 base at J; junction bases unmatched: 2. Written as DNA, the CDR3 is TGTGCCAGCCGGGACAGGAACACTGAAGCTTTCTTT. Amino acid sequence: CASRDRNTEAFF.

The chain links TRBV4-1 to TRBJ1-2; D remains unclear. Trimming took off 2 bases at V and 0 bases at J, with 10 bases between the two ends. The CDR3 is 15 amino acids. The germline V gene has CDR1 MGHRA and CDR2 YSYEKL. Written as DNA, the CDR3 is TGCGCCAGCAGCCAAATGCGGATAGCTAACTATGGCTACACCTTC. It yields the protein CASSQMRIANYGYTF.

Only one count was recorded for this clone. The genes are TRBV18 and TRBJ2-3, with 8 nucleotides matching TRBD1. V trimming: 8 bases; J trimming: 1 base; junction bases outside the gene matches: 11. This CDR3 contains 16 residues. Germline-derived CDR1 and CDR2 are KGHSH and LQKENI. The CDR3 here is CASVVQGALGTDTQYF. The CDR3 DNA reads TGTGCCAGCGTCGTTCAGGGGGCGCTTGGCACAGATACGCAGTATTTT.

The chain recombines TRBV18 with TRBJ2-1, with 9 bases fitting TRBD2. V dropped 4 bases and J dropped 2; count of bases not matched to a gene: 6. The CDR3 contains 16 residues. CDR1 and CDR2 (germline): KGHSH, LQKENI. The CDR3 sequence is CASSLGLARTYNEQFF. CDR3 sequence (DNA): TGTGCCAGCTCACTGGGACTAGCACGTACCTACAATGAGCAGTTCTTC.

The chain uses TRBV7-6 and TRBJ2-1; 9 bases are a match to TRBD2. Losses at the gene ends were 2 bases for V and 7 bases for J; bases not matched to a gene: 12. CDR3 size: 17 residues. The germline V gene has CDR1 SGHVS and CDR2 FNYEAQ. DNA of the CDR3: TGTGCCAGCAGCTTATACGCGGGAGGGCCCTCACGTAATGAGCAGTTCTTC. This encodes CASSLYAGGPSRNEQFF. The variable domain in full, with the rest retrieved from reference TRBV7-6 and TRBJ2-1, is GAGVSQSPRYKVTKRGQDVALRCDPISGHVSLYWYRQALGQGPEFLTYFNYEAQQDKSGLPNDRFSAERPEGSISTLTIQRTEQRDSAMYRCASSLYAGGPSRNEQFFGPGTRLTVL.

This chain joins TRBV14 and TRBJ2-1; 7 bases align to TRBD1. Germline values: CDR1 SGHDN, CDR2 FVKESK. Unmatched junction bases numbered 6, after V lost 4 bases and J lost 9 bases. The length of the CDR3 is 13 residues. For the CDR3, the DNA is TGTGCCAGCAGCCTGACAGGGTCGGGTGAGCAGTTCTTC. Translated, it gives CASSLTGSGEQFF. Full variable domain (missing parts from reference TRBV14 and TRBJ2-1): EAGVTQFPSHSVIEKGQTVTLRCDPISGHDNLYWYRRVMGKEIKFLLHFVKESKQDESGMPNNRFLAERTGGTYSTLKVQPAELEDSGVYFCASSLTGSGEQFFGPGTRLTVL.

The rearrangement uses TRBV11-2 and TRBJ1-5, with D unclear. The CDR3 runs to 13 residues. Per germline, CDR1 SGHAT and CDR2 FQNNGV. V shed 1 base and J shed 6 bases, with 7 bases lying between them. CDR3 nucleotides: TGTGCCAGCAGCTTAGGGAGACCTCAGCCCCAGCATTTT. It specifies CASSLGRPQPQHF.

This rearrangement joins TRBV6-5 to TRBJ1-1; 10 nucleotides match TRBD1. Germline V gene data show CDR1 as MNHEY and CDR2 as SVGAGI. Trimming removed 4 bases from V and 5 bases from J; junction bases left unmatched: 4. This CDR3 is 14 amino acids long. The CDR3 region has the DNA TGTGCCAGCAGTTTCGACAGGGGGCGGACTGAAGCTTTCTTT. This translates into CASSFDRGRTEAFF.

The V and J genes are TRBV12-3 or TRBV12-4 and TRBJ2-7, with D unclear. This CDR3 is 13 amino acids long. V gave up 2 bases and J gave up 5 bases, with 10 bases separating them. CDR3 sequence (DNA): TGTGCCAGCAGTTTAACCAGGTGGGACGAGCAGTACTTC. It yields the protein CASSLTRWDEQYF.

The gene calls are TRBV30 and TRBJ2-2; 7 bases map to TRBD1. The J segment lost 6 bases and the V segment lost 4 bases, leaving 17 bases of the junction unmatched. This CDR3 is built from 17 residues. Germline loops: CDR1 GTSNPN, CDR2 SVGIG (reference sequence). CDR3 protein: CAWTNSAGGSSAGELFF. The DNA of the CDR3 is TGTGCCTGGACTAATAGCGCAGGGGGATCTTCGGCCGGGGAGCTGTTTTTT.

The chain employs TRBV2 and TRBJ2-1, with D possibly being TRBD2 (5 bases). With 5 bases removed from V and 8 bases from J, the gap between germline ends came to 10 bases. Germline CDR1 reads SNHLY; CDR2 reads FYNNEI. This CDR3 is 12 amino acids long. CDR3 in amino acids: CASSPTLDEQFF. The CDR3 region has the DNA TGTGCCAGCAGTCCGACACTAGATGAGCAGTTCTTC.

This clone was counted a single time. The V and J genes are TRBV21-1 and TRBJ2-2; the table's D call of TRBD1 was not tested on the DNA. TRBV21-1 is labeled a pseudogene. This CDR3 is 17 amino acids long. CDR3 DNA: TGTGCCAGCAGCAAATTAGGGACAGGGGAGGACACCGGGGAGCTGTTTTTT. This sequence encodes CASSKLGTGEDTGELFF.

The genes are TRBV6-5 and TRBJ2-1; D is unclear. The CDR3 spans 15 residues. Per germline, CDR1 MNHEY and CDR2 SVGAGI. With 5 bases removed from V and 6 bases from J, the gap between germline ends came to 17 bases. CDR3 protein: CASSPSPPNSNEQFF. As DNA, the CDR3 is TGTGCCAGCAGTCCCTCGCCCCCCAACAGCAATGAGCAGTTCTTC.